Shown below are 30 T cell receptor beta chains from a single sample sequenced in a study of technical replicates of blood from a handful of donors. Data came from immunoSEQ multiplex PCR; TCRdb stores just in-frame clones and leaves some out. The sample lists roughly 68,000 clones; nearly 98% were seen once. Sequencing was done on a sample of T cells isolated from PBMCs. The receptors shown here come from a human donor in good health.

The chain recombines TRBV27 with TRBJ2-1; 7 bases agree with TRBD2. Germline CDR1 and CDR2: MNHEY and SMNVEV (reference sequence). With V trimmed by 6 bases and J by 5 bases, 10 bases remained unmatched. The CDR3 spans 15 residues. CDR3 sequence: CASSLVGGSNNEQFF. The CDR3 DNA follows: TGTGCCAGCAGCCTCGTCGGCGGGAGCAACAATGAGCAGTTCTTC.

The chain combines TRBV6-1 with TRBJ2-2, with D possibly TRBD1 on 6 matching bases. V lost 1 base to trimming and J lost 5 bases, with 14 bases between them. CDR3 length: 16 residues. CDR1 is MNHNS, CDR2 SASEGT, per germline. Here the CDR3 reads CASSEVSGANTGELFF. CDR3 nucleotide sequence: TGTGCCAGCAGTGAAGTTTCAGGGGCAAATACCGGGGAGCTGTTTTTT.

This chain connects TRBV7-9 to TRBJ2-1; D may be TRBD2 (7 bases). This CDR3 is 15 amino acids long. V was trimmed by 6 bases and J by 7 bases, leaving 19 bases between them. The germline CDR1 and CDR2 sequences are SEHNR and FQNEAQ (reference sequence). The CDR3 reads CASSFSRGGWNEQFF. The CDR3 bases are TGTGCCAGCAGTTTTTCGAGGGGGGGGTGGAATGAGCAGTTCTTC.

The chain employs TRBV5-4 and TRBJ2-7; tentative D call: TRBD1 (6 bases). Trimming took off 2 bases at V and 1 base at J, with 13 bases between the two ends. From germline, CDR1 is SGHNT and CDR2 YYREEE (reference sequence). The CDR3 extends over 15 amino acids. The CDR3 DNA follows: TGTGCCAGCAGCTTAGCCACAGGGATTTCCTACGAGCAGTACTTC. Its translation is CASSLATGISYEQYF.

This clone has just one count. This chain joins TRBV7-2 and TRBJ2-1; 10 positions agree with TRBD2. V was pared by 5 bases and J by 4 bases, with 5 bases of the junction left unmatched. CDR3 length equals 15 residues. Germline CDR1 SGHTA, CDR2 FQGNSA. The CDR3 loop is CASSATSGVYNEQFF. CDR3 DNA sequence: TGTGCCAGCAGCGCAACTAGCGGGGTTTACAATGAGCAGTTCTTC.

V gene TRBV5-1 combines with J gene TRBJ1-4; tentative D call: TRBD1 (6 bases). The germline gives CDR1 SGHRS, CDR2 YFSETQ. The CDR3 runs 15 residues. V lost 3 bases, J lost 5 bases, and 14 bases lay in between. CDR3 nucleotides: TGCGCCAGCAGCTCCAAGCCGGACAGCAATGAAAAACTGTTTTTT. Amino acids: CASSSKPDSNEKLFF.

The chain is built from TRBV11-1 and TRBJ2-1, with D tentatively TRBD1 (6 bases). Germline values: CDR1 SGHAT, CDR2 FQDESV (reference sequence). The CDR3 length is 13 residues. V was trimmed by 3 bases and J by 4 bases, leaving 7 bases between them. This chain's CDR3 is CASSFQGYNEQFF. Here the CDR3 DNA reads TGTGCCAGCAGCTTTCAGGGGTACAATGAGCAGTTCTTC.

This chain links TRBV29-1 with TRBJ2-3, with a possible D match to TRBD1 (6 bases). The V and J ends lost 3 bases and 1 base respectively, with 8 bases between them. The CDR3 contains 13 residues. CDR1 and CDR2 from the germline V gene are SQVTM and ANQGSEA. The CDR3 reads CSVDRQGTDTQYF. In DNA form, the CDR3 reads TGCAGCGTTGACAGACAGGGCACAGATACGCAGTATTTT.

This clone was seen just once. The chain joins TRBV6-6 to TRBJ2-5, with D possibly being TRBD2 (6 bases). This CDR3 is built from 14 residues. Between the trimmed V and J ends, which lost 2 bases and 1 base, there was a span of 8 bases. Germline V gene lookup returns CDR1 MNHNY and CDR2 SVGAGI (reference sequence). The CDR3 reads CASSYGGAQETQYF. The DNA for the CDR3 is TGTGCCAGCAGTTACGGAGGGGCCCAAGAGACCCAGTACTTC.

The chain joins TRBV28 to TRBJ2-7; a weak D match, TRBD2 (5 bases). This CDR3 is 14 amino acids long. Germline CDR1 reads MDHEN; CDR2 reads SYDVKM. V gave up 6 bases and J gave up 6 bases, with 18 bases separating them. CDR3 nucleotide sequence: TGTGCCAGCAGCTTCGGGGTTGGCTGGGGCGAGCAGTACTTC. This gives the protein CASSFGVGWGEQYF.

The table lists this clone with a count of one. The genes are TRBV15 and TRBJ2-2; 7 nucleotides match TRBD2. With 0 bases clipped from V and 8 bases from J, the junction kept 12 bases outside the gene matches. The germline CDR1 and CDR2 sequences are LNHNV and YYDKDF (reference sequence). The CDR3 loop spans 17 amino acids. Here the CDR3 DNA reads TGTGCCACCAGCAGAGATAGGGGACTAATTATGACTGGGGAGCTGTTTTTT. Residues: CATSRDRGLIMTGELFF.

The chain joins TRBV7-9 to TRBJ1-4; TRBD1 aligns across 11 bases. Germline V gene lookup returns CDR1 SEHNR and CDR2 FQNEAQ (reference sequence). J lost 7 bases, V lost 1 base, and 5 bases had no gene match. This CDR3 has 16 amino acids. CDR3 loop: CASSLGGTGGLEKLFF. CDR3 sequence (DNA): TGTGCCAGCAGCTTAGGGGGGACAGGGGGTCTTGAAAAACTGTTTTTT.

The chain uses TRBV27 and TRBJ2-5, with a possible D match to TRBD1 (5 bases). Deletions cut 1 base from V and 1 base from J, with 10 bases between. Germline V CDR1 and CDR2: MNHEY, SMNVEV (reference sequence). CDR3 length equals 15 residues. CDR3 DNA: TGTGCCAGCAGTTTATGGTCAGGGCTCCAAGAGACCCAGTACTTC. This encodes CASSLWSGLQETQYF.

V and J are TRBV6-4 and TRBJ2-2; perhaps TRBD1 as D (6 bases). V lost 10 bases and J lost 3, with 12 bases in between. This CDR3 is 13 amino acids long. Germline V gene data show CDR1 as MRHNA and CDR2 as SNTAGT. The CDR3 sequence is CATRQVDTGELFF. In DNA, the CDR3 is TGTGCCACCAGACAGGTCGACACCGGGGAGCTGTTTTTT.

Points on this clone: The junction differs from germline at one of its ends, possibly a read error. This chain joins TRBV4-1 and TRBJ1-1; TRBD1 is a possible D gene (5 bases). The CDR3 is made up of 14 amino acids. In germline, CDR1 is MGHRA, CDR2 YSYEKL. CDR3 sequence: CASTQSGGNTEAFF. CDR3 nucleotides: TGCGCCAGCACCCAATCGGGGGGTAACACTGAAGCTTTCTTT.

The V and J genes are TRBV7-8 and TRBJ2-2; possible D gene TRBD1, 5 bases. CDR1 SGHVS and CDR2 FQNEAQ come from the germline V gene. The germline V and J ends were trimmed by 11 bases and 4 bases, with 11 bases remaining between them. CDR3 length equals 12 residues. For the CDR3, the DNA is TGTGCCGGACAAATCTTCACCGGGGAGCTGTTTTTT. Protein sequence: CAGQIFTGELFF. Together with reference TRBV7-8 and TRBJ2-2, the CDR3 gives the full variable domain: GAGVSQSPRYKVAKRGQDVALRCDPISGHVSLFWYQQALGQGPEFLTYFQNEAQLDKSGLPSDRFFAERPEGSVSTLKIQRTQQEDSAVYLCAGQIFTGELFFGEGSRLTVL.

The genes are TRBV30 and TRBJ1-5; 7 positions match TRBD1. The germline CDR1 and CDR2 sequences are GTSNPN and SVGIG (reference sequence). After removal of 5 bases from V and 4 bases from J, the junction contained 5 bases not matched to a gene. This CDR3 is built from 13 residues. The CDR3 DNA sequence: TGTGCCTGGTCGGCACAGGGGAATCAGCCCCAGCATTTT. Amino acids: CAWSAQGNQPQHF.

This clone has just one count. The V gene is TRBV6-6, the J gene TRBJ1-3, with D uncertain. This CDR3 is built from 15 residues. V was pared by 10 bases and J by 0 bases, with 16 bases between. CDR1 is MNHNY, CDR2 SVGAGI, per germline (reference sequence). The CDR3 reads CATSLSDFSGNTIYF. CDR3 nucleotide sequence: TGTGCCACCTCCCTGTCGGACTTCTCTGGAAACACCATATATTTT.

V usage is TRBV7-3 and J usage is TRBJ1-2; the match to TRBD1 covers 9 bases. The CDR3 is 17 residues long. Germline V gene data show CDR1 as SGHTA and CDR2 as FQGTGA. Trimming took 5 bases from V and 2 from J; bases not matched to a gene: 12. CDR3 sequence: CASSRTGGPFLNYGYTF. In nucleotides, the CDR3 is TGTGCCAGCAGCAGAACAGGGGGCCCTTTTTTGAACTATGGCTACACCTTC. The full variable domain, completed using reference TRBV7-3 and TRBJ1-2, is GAGVSQTPSNKVTEKGKYVELRCDPISGHTALYWYRQSLGQGPEFLIYFQGTGAADDSGLPNDRFFAVRPEGSVSTLKIQRTERGDSAVYLCASSRTGGPFLNYGYTFGSGTRLTVV.

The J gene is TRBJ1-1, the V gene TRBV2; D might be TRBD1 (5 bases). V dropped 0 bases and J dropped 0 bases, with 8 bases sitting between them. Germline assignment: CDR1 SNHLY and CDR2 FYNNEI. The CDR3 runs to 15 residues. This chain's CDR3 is CASSEAGGLNTEAFF. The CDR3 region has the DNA TGTGCCAGCAGTGAAGCGGGGGGACTGAACACTGAAGCTTTCTTT.

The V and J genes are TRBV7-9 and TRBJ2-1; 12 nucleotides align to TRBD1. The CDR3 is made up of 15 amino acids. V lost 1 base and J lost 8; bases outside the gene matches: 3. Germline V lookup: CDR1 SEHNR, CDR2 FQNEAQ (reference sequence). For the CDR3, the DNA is TGTGCCAGCAGCTTAGGGGGGACAGGGGGCCATGAGCAGTTCTTC. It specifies CASSLGGTGGHEQFF.

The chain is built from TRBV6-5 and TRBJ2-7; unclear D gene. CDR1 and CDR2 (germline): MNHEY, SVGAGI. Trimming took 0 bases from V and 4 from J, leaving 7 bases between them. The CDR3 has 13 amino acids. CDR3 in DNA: TGTGCCAGCAGTTACTCGGGCAGATACGAGCAGTACTTC. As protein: CASSYSGRYEQYF.

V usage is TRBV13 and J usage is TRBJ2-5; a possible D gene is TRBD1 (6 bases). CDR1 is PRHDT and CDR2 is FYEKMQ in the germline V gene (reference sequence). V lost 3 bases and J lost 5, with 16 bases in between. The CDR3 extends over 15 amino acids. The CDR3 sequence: CASSFRTVGGETQYF. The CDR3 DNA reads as TGTGCCAGCAGCTTTCGGACAGTGGGTGGGGAGACCCAGTACTTC. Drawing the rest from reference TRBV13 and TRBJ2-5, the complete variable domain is AAGVIQSPRHLIKEKRETATLKCYPIPRHDTVYWYQQGPGQDPQFLISFYEKMQSDKGSIPDRFSAQQFSDYHSELNMSSLELGDSALYFCASSFRTVGGETQYFGPGTRLLVL.

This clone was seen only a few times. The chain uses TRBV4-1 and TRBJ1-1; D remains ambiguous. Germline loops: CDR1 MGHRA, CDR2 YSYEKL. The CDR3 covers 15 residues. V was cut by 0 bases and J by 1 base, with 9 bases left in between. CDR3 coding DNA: TGCGCCAGCAGCCAAGACGAGGGCACGAACACTGAAGCTTTCTTT. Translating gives CASSQDEGTNTEAFF.

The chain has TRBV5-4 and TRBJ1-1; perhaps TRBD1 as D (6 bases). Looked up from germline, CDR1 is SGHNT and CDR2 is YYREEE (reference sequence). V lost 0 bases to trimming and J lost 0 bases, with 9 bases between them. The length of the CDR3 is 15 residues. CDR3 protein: CASSLARTVNTEAFF. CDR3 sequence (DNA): TGTGCCAGCAGCTTGGCCAGGACAGTGAACACTGAAGCTTTCTTT. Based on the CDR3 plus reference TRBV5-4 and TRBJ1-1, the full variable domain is ETGVTQSPTHLIKTRGQQVTLRCSSQSGHNTVSWYQQALGQGPQFIFQYYREEENGRGNFPPRFSGLQFPNYSSELNVNALELDDSALYLCASSLARTVNTEAFFGQGTRLTVV.

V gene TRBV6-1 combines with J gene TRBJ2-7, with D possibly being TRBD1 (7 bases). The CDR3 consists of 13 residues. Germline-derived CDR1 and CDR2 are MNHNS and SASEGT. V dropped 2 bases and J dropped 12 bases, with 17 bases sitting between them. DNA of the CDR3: TGTGCCAGCAGTGAATCAGGGGGGTTCCTGCGGTACTTC. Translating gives CASSESGGFLRYF.

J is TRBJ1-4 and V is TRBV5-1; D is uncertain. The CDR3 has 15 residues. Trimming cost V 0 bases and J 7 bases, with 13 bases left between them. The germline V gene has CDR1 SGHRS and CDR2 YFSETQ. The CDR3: CASSLDTGLIEKLFF. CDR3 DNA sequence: TGCGCCAGCAGCTTGGATACGGGGTTAATTGAAAAACTGTTTTTT.

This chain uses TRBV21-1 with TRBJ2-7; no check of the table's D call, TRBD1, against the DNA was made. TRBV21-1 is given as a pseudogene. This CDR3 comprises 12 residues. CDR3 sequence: CASTRSNYEQYF. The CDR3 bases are TGTGCCAGCACCAGATCCAATTACGAGCAGTACTTC.

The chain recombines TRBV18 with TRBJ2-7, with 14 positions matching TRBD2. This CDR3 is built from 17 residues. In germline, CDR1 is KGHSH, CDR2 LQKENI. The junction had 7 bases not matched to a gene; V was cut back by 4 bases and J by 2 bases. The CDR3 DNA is TGTGCCAGCTCACTGGGACTAGCGGGAGTGGGGCCCTACGAGCAGTACTTC. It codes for CASSLGLAGVGPYEQYF.

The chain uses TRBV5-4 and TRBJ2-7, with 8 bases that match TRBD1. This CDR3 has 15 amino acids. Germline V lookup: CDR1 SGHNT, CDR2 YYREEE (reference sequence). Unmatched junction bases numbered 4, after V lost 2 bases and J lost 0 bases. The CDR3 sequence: CASSLLDRASYEQYF. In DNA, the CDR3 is TGTGCCAGCAGCTTATTGGACAGGGCCTCCTACGAGCAGTACTTC.